The text below deals with one T cell receptor (beta chain). Donors were grouped by their self-reported clinical history. Each recovered donor of Cohort 3 presented with two negative PCRs, clearance, or symptom resolution. CDR3 length equals 15 residues. The V gene's germline CDR1 is SQVTM and CDR2 ANQGSEA. V lost 3 bases and J lost 0; bases outside the gene matches: 7. This sample is drawn from a study of blood T cell repertoires in COVID-19. Study background: The cDNA or gDNA used as material had been derived from T cells, B-cell-depleted T cells, or PBMCs.

The protocol was immunoSEQ multiplex PCR, while the TCRdb copy is restricted to in-frame clones and leaves out a portion. The sample includes about 160,000 clones, about four fifths of them seen just once. The V call is TRBV29-1, the J call TRBJ1-2, with 7 bases aligning to TRBD1. Source material: PBMCs or T cells enriched from blood (not recorded which). The sequence derives from a woman aged 55-70 years who had recovered from COVID-19. The CDR3 loop reads CSVDRGKGANYGYTF. The CDR3 nucleotides read TGCAGCGTTGACAGGGGGAAGGGGGCTAACTATGGCTACACCTTC.